What follows describes a single T cell receptor (beta chain). Per the authors' pipeline: Reference gene primers were amplified, and this amplification served to estimate nucleated cell counts. Method: immunoSEQ multiplex PCR; TCRdb's copy keeps in-frame clones and lacks some. V and J calls and clone size are those listed in that table; D and trimming were worked out from the DNA. The sample contains over 150,000 clones, 80% to 90% of which appear only once. The data derive from a study of blood T cell repertoires in COVID-19. Background on the study: Acute-phase and convalescent COVID-19 samples originated in the United States, Italy and Spain. From T cells, B-cell-depleted T cells, or PBMCs came the material, which was cDNA or gDNA.

The sample comprised peripheral blood. This receptor was obtained from a man aged 35-49 years with acute or convalescent COVID-19.

CDR3 sequence reads: CASSEGAPEDQPQHF. The DNA for the CDR3 is TGTGCCAGCAGTGAAGGAGCCCCAGAGGATCAGCCCCAGCATTTT. The rearrangement joins TRBV6-1 to TRBJ1-5; no clear D. Between the trimmed V and J ends, which lost 1 base and 5 bases, there was a span of 12 bases. Germline V gene sequence: CDR1 MNHNS, CDR2 SASEGT. The CDR3 has 15 amino acids.